Included here is one T cell receptor beta chain sequence, with context. The data derive from a study of blood T cell repertoires in COVID-19. Sequenced by immunoSEQ multiplex PCR; TCRdb stores in-frame clones only, minus some. The sample shows roughly 260,000 clones, over 75% of them seen only once. Sequencing was carried out using peripheral blood. The source is a woman in her fifties or sixties with acute or convalescent COVID-19.

The DNA for the CDR3 is TGTGCCACCAGTGATTACTGGGACAGGGGCGACAAGCAGTACTTC. This codes for CATSDYWDRGDKQYF. The J gene is TRBJ2-7, the V gene TRBV24-1, with 10 bases fitting TRBD1. V was pared by 2 bases and J by 8 bases, with 8 bases of the junction left unmatched. Germline values: CDR1 KGHDR, CDR2 SFDVKD. The CDR3 totals 15 residues.